Listed below are T cell receptor beta chains from one sample, sequenced in a study of cytomegalovirus exposure and HLA in healthy donors. Clones were read by immunoSEQ multiplex PCR, and TCRdb kept only the in-frame ones, dropping some. The sample shows approximately 170,000 clones, approximately 71% of them seen only once. Specimen: PBMCs. The receptors come from a girl aged 5-17 years in good health and CMV-seronegative. CDR3s leave out the opening cysteine and the closing phenylalanine or tryptophan.

TRBV6-5,ASTPSRGSPLH
TRBV6-6,ASSSQTGNTEAF
TRBV6-1,ASSIPGQGRETQY
TRBV18,ASSQREDNEQF
TRBV5-1,ASSPYPGQGAGQPQH
TRBV7-9,ASSFSGGTGELF
TRBV27,ASSPTTGGVTAQY
TRBV29-1,SALTGGTEAF
TRBV29-1,SVEGLWTGGYNEQF
TRBV15,ATSREKTGVGNEQF
TRBV19,ASSLTGRGVGYT
TRBV14,ASSPRGWETQY
TRBV7-3,ASSLTGNTEAF
TRBV5-1,ASSWTGVANTGELF
TRBV2,ASTMGQGDQPQH
TRBV10-3,ATYSGGSDEQY
TRBV27,ASGDSIAYGYT
TRBV7-7,ASSLNAGAQETQY
TRBV7-6,ASSSTGFTEAF
TRBV6-6,ASILSGGYYGYT
TRBV7-2,ASSLRGVGGRGETQY
TRBV5-6,ASSPGGVRADTQY
TRBV7-9,ASSLVAGKLSGNTIY